Presented here are 11 T cell receptor beta chains from one specimen sequenced in a study of T cells in Graves' hyperthyroidism and ophthalmopathy. From RNA transcripts, TCR beta CDR3 regions were amplified. HTBI primers were employed in a first-round RT-PCR of the TCR CDR3. TCRdb used MiXCR to reprocess the multiplex PCR reads, holding one entry per CDR3 protein. Here the sample spans about 53,000 distinct CDR3 sequences, around 50% being singletons. Sequencing input: blood. These receptors came from a woman aged 25 to 39 with Graves' ophthalmopathy.

In its sample, this clonotype was seen many times. The chain couples TRBV6-5 to TRBJ2-7; D call uncertain. V dropped 1 base and J dropped 7 bases, with 5 bases sitting between them. Germline V lookup: CDR1 MNHEY, CDR2 SVGAGI. This CDR3 is 11 amino acids long. CDR3 amino acids: CASSYLSEQYF. The CDR3 DNA reads as TGTGCCAGCAGTTACTTGTCGGAGCAGTACTTC.

For this clonotype: A read error may produce the germline difference seen at one junction end. The chain has TRBV20-1 and TRBJ2-7; 13 nucleotides agree with TRBD2. Germline-derived CDR1 and CDR2 are DFQATT and SNEGSKA (reference sequence). The CDR3 has 16 residues. The CDR3: CSARDPGTSGTYERYF. The CDR3 DNA follows: TGCAGTGCTAGAGATCCGGGGACTAGCGGGACCTACGAGCGGTACTTC.

This clonotype occurred many times. J is TRBJ2-5 and V is TRBV7-2, with D unresolved. There are 13 residues in the CDR3. CDR1 and CDR2 (germline): SGHTA, FQGNSA. Between the trimmed V and J ends, which lost 1 base and 5 bases, there was a span of 8 bases. CDR3 DNA: TGTGCCAGCAGCTTAGGGGCTGTGGAGACCCAGTACTTC. Amino acid sequence: CASSLGAVETQYF.

This clonotype has a handful of counts. This chain joins TRBV28 and TRBJ1-1, with 7 bases matching TRBD1. Trimming took 4 bases from V and 0 from J; bases not matched to a gene: 8. The germline V gene has CDR1 MDHEN and CDR2 SYDVKM. CDR3 size: 16 residues. CDR3 sequence: CASSYERTGMNTEAFF. As DNA, the CDR3 is TGTGCCAGCAGTTACGAACGGACAGGTATGAACACTGAAGCTTTCTTT.

This clonotype appeared once. The chain recombines TRBV10-3 with TRBJ2-3; the match to TRBD2 covers 8 bases. Germline CDR1 and CDR2: ENHRY and SYGVKD. V dropped 7 bases and J dropped 9; count of bases not matched to a gene: 9. The CDR3 totals 13 residues. The CDR3, as DNA: TGTGCCATCAAAGCGGGCACGGGGGGGACGCAGTATTTT. This gives the protein CAIKAGTGGTQYF.

This rearrangement joins TRBV12-3 or TRBV12-4 to TRBJ1-1; maybe TRBD1 (5 bases). The CDR3 sequence is 14 residues long. Trimming stripped 2 bases from V and 1 base from J, with 8 bases between. CDR3 region: CASSLWDPNTEAFF. DNA for the CDR3: TGTGCCAGCAGTTTATGGGACCCGAACACTGAAGCTTTCTTT.

This clonotype appeared many times. The chain has TRBV20-1 and TRBJ1-3; D ambiguous. CDR3 size: 14 residues. V lost 3 bases to trimming and J lost 0 bases, with 9 bases between them. Germline V lookup: CDR1 DFQATT, CDR2 SNEGSKA (reference sequence). The CDR3 DNA sequence: TGCAGTGCTAGGAGCGGCAACTCTGGAAACACCATATATTTT. Amino acid sequence: CSARSGNSGNTIYF.

This clonotype has a count of ten or more. The V gene is TRBV6-5, the J gene TRBJ1-1; possibly TRBD1 for D (6 bases). Trimming cost V 2 bases and J 4 bases, with 14 bases left between them. Germline V lookup: CDR1 MNHEY, CDR2 SVGAGI. The CDR3 consists of 15 residues. The CDR3 loop reads CASSYGPGDFTEAFF. The CDR3 coding sequence is TGTGCCAGCAGTTACGGGCCAGGGGATTTCACTGAAGCTTTCTTT.

CDR3 nucleotides: TGTGCCAGCAGCTTAATGGGGGCCAACTATGGCTACACCTTC. Protein: CASSLMGANYGYTF. This chain uses TRBV7-3 with TRBJ1-2; maybe TRBD1 (6 bases). Germline CDR1 and CDR2: SGHTA and FQGTGA. The CDR3 has 14 amino acids. Trimming pared 1 base from V and 2 bases from J, leaving 8 bases between.

The genes are TRBV20-1 and TRBJ1-2; possibly TRBD1 for D (5 bases). Germline CDR1 DFQATT, CDR2 SNEGSKA (reference sequence). The CDR3 runs 14 residues. The V end was cut by 3 bases, the J end by 3 bases, with 14 bases between. In DNA, the CDR3 is TGCAGTGCTAGCCCCTTGGGGGGACACTATGGCTACACCTTC. This encodes CSASPLGGHYGYTF.

This clonotype was observed many times. This rearrangement joins TRBV7-3 to TRBJ2-6, with D possibly TRBD2 on 6 matching bases. CDR3 size: 16 residues. Germline-derived CDR1 and CDR2 are SGHTA and FQGTGA. V was clipped by 5 bases and J by 2 bases, with 13 bases between them. CDR3 sequence reads: CASSARPGAGANVLTF. The CDR3 DNA reads TGTGCCAGCAGCGCACGCCCGGGGGCTGGGGCCAACGTCCTGACTTTC. The whole variable domain, remainder taken from reference TRBV7-3 and TRBJ2-6, is GAGVSQTPSNKVTEKGKYVELRCDPISGHTALYWYRQSLGQGPEFLIYFQGTGAADDSGLPNDRFFAVRPEGSVSTLKIQRTERGDSAVYLCASSARPGAGANVLTFGAGSRLTVL.